The clone carrying this TCR beta chain was counted between two and nine times. Its antigen is unidentified. The data derive from a study of T cells in Graves' hyperthyroidism and ophthalmopathy. Regarding the study as a whole: Most clonotypes expanded in the thyroid (above 0.001) were also present in blood.

The germline CDR1 and CDR2 sequences are LNHDA and SQIVND (reference sequence). The CDR3 is 16 residues long. V shed 4 bases and J 2 bases; nucleotides not matched to a gene: 6. The TCR beta CDR3 regions underwent amplification using RNA transcripts as the source. With the HTBI primer set, the TCR CDR3 went through a first round of RT-PCR. In TCRdb, the multiplex PCR reads were re-called with MiXCR into one record per CDR3 protein. The data contain around 500,000 distinct CDR3 sequences, approximately 15% of them singletons. Hyperthyroidism of Graves' type that showed no ophthalmopathy progression within 18 months was stable. The study enrolled patients aged 18 to 65 with newly diagnosed hyperthyroidism of under 2 months' duration. Fresh peripheral blood, around 9.3 ml, was the source of the PBMCs.

The chain recombines TRBV19 with TRBJ2-1, with TRBD2 identical over 9 bases. The sample consisted of blood. The receptor was isolated from a woman in her thirties or forties with Graves' hyperthyroidism. Here the CDR3 reads CASSTQAGGPYNEQFF. The CDR3 bases are TGTGCCAGTAGTACTCAAGCGGGAGGTCCCTACAATGAGCAGTTCTTC.